This T cell receptor beta chain appears in the sequencing data of a study of cytomegalovirus exposure and HLA in healthy donors. Comment on this clone: Germline is not matched at one junction end, which may reflect a read error.

The CDR3 has 16 amino acids. CDR1 MGHRA and CDR2 YSYEKL come from the germline V gene. With 60 Vbeta and 13 Jbeta primers, the PCR was carried out. Clones were read by immunoSEQ multiplex PCR, and TCRdb kept only the in-frame ones, dropping some. Of 110,000 or so clones listed, around 77% are singletons. This sequence originates from a woman younger than 45 in good health and CMV-seropositive. The sequencing sample was made of PBMCs. This chain joins TRBV4-1 and TRBJ1-1, with TRBD1 matching 12 bases. CDR3 in amino acids: CASGQGQGAFGTEAFF. CDR3 DNA: TGCGCCAGCGGCCAGGGACAGGGGGCGTTTGGCACTGAAGCTTTCTTT.